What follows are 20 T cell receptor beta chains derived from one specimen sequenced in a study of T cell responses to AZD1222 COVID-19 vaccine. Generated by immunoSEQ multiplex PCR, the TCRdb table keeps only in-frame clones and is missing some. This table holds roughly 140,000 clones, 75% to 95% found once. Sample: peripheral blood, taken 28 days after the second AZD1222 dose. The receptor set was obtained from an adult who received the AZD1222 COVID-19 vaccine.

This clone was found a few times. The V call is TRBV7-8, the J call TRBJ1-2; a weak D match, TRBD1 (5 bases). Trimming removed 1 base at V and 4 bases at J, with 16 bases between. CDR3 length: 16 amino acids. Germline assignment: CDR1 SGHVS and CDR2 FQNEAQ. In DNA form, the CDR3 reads TGTGCCAGCAGCTTAGGAGTTGGGACCCTGGGCTATGGCTACACCTTC. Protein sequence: CASSLGVGTLGYGYTF.

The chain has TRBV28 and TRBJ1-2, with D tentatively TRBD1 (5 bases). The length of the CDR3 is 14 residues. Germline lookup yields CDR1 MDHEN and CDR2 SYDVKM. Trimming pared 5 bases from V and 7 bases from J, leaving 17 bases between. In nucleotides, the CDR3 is TGTGCCAGCAGTCCCCCTTCAAGGGGCGCTGGCTACACCTTC. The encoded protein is CASSPPSRGAGYTF.

CDR3 in amino acids: CASLSGGKNIQYF. The CDR3 DNA sequence: TGCGCCAGCCTTAGCGGGGGGAAAAACATTCAGTACTTC. This rearrangement joins TRBV10-2 to TRBJ2-4; 10 positions agree with TRBD2. CDR3 length equals 13 residues. Germline V gives CDR1 WSHSY, CDR2 SAAADI. Losses at the gene ends were 8 bases for V and 4 bases for J; bases not matched to a gene: 2.

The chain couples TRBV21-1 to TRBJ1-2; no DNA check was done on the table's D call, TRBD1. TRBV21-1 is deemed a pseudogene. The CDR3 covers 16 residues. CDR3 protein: CASSKGPQGQRYGYTF. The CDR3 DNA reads TGTGCCAGCAGCAAAGGTCCCCAAGGACAGAGATATGGCTACACCTTC.

CDR3 in amino acids: CASSQGLPGGAFF. The CDR3 DNA follows: TGCGCCAGCAGCCAAGGTCTTCCTGGTGGAGCTTTCTTT. The V gene is TRBV4-1, the J gene TRBJ1-1, with D unclear. The CDR3 is 13 residues long. Trimming stripped 1 base from V and 10 bases from J, with 13 bases between. The V gene's germline CDR1 is MGHRA and CDR2 YSYEKL.

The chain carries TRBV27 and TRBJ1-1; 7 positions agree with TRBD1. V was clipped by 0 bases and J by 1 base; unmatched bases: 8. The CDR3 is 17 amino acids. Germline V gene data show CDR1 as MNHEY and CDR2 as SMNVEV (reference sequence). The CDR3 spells CASSLSWQGEPNTEAFF. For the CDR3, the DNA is TGTGCCAGCAGTTTATCGTGGCAGGGGGAACCGAACACTGAAGCTTTCTTT.

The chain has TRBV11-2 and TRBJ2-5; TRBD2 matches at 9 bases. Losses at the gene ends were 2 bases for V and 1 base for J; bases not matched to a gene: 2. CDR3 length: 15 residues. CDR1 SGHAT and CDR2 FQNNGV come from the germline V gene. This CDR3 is CASSLLAGFQETQYF. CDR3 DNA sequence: TGTGCCAGCAGCTTACTAGCGGGATTCCAAGAGACCCAGTACTTC.

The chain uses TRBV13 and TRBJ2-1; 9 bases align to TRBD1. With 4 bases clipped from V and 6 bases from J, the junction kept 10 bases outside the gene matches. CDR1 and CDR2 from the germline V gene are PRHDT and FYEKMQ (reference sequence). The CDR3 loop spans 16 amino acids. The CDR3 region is CASSSNRDRVINEQFF. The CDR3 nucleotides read TGTGCCAGCAGCTCCAACCGGGACAGGGTCATCAATGAGCAGTTCTTC.

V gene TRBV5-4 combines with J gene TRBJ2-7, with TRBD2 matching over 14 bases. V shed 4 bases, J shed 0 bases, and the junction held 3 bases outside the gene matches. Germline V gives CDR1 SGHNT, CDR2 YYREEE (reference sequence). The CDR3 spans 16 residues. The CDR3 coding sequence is TGTGCCAGCAGCGGAGGACTAGCGGGAGGCTCCTACGAGCAGTACTTC. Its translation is CASSGGLAGGSYEQYF.

CDR3 loop: CASSSGYGQSYEQYF. For the CDR3, the DNA is TGTGCCAGCAGCTCCGGGTACGGACAGTCCTACGAGCAGTACTTC. V and J are TRBV7-7 and TRBJ2-7; D possibly corresponds to TRBD1 (6 bases). CDR1 SSHAT and CDR2 FNYEAQ come from the germline V gene (reference sequence). V was cut by 4 bases and J by 1 base, with 14 bases left in between. The CDR3 consists of 15 residues.

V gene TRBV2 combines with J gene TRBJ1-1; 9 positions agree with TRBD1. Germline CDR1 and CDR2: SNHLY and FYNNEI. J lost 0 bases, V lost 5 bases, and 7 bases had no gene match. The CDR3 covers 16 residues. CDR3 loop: CASSLQGAGVNTEAFF. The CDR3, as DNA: TGTGCCAGCAGTTTACAGGGGGCCGGGGTGAACACTGAAGCTTTCTTT. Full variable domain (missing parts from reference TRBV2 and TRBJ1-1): EPEVTQTPSHQVTQMGQEVILRCVPISNHLYFYWYRQILGQKVEFLVSFYNNEISEKSEIFDDQFSVERPDGSNFTLKIRSTKLEDSAMYFCASSLQGAGVNTEAFFGQGTRLTVV.

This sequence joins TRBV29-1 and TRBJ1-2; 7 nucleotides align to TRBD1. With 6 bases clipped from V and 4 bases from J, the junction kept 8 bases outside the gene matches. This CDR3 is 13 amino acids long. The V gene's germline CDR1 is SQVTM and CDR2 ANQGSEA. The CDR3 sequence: CSVGAGTVYGYTF. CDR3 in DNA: TGCAGCGTCGGCGCGGGGACAGTCTATGGCTACACCTTC.

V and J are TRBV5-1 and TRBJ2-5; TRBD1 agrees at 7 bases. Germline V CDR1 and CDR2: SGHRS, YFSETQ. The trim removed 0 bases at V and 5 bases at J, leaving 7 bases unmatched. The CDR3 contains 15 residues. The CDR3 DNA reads TGCGCCAGCAGCTTGGGGGGTACAGGGGTGGAGACCCAGTACTTC. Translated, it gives CASSLGGTGVETQYF.

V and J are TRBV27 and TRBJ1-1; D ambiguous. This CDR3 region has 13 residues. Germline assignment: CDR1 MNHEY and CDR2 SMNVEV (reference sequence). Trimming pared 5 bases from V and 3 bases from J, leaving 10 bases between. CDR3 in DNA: TGTGCCAGCAGTCTTACAGCCTACACTGAAGCTTTCTTT. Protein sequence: CASSLTAYTEAFF.

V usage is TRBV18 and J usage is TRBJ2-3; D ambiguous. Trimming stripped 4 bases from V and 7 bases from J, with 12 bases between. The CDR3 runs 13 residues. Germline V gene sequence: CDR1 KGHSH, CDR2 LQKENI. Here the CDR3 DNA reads TGTGCCAGCTCACTCCCGTGGAGCAATACGCAGTATTTT. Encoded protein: CASSLPWSNTQYF.

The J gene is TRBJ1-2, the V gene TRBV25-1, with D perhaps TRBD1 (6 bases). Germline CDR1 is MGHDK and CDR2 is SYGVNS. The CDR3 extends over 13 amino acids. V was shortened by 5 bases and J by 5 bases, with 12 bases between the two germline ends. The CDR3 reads CASSRDNWYGYTF. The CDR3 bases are TGTGCCAGCAGTCGGGACAACTGGTATGGCTACACCTTC.

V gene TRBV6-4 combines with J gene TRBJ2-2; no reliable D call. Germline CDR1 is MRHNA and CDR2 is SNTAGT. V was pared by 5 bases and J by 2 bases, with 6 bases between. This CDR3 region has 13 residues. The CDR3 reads CASSQSNTGELFF. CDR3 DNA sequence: TGTGCCAGCAGTCAAAGTAACACCGGGGAGCTGTTTTTT.

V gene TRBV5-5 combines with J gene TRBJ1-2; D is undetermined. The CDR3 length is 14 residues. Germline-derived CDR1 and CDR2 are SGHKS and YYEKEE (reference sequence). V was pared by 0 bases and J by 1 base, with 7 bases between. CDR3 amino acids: CASSLGTDNYGYTF. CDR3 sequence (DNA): TGTGCCAGCAGCTTGGGAACGGATAACTATGGCTACACCTTC.

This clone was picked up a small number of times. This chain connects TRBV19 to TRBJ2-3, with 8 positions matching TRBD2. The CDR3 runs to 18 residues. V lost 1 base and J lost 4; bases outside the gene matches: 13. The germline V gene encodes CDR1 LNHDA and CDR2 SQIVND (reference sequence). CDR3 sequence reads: CASSIAPELAVTADTQYF. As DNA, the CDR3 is TGTGCCAGTAGTATAGCCCCTGAACTAGCGGTGACTGCAGATACGCAGTATTTT. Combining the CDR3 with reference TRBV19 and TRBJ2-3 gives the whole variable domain DGGITQSPKYLFRKEGQNVTLSCEQNLNHDAMYWYRQDPGQGLRLIYYSQIVNDFQKGDIAEGYSVSREKKESFPLTVTSAQKNPTAFYLCASSIAPELAVTADTQYFGPGTRLTVL.

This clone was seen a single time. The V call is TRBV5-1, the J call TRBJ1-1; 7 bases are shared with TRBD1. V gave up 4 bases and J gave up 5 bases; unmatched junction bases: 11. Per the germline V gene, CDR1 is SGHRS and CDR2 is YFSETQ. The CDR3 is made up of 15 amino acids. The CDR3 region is CASSQRAGGNTEAFF. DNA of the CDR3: TGCGCCAGCAGCCAAAGGGCAGGGGGTAATACTGAAGCTTTCTTT.